This entry describes one T cell receptor beta chain. The antigen it binds to is not known. A junction end diverges from the germline sequence, so it may reflect a read error. Library preparation was by the immunoSEQ multiplex PCR assay. For the multiplex PCR, a mixture combining 60 forward primers for TCR Vbeta segments and 13 reverse primers for TCR Jbeta segments was used. The CDR3 region of rearranged TCR beta genes was amplified from genomic DNA with a multiplex PCR assay. Amplified TCR beta libraries were sequenced as 87-base-pair reads on the Illumina HiSeq System. Per the source publication's procedure: Across the roughly 640 repertoires, a later analysis counted 80 million or so unique TCR beta chains, around 11 million of which were shared by at least two donors. To remove PCR and sequencing errors, raw reads were error-corrected and collapsed into unique sequences using a nearest-neighbor algorithm that merged closely related sequences. Alignment of CDR3 sequences to IMGT reference sequences was used to assign V, D and J gene segments. Each retained sequence needed at least a six-nucleotide match to both a V gene segment and a J gene segment. Rearrangements were classified as productive when the CDR3 lacked stop codons and remained in frame with V and J, and all other rearrangements were classified as non-productive. Following IMGT convention, CDR3 was defined as the stretch from the second conserved V-encoded cysteine to the conserved J-encoded phenylalanine. In an earlier analysis of 500 to 650 of the donors, sequences lacking an unambiguous match to a single V gene segment were excluded. An earlier analysis of 500 to 700 of the donors classified V segments as functional when productive rearrangements were above 56.7% and as segregating when the standard deviation between donors was above 5%. A statistical classification framework was developed to diagnose cytomegalovirus status using the catalog of TCR beta chain sequences. In a later analysis, TCR nucleotide sequences were compared against IMGT/GENE-DB human TR gene sequences so that V and J genes could be assigned. A later analysis assigned CDR3 sequences and most-parsimonious VDJ recombination scenarios with the TCRdist pipeline. In a later analysis, each TCR beta chain was defined by its CDR3 amino acid sequence together with its V-gene family, and reads lacking a unique V-gene family were excluded. In a later analysis, nearly 600 highly shared, low-generation-probability nucleotide sequences were removed to address suspected cross-contamination and a sequencing artifact. For each public chain, a later analysis derived a clonal expansion index from normalized ranks of inferred template counts within each repertoire. In a later analysis, generation probabilities were computed with a VDJ recombination model fitted to out-of-frame rearrangements, and the resulting probabilities were checked against IGoR. Hypergeometric tests were used in a later analysis to score TCR-TCR, TCR-HLA and TCR-CMV co-occurrence, with a repertoire-size bias correction applied to the TCR pairs. In a later analysis, false discovery rates were estimated by permuting HLA or CMV assignments 20 times. A later analysis grouped co-occurring TCRs with DBSCAN, adding TCRdist sequence similarity when clustering within HLA-allele-positive subsets. Repertoires with fewer than 30,000 or more than 120,000 public chains were left out of co-occurrence clustering, as were five repertoires with anomalous nucleotide sharing. The table was pulled from immuneACCESS by TCRdb, which kept in-frame rearrangements only. Such tables lose some clones; where checked, under half of the loss comes from unresolved V genes, and the rest has no known cause. The V and J calls and clone size come from that table; D and trimming were worked out from the DNA. The table for this sample shows approximately 70,000 clones. The ten largest make up roughly 4.7% of the sample.

CDR3 length: 16 amino acids, cysteine to phenylalanine. Only the CDR3 portion is preserved as DNA: 48 bases, with reading frame beginning at the first base. CDR1 and CDR2, looked up from the germline V gene (reference sequence), are SSHAT and FNYEAQ. The cohort comprised 670 or so healthy bone marrow donors. At the time of sampling, every cohort member was nominally healthy, though immune exposures that went unrecorded were likely present. The donor was CMV seropositive and belonged to the group of 250 to 300 seropositive cohort members. Each donor provided a peripheral blood sample, and peripheral blood mononuclear cells were used for TCR beta sequencing. Genomic DNA extraction from the blood cell samples was performed with the Qiagen DNeasy Blood Extraction Kit. The source of the sample is a study of cytomegalovirus exposure and HLA in healthy donors (dated by TCRdb to the late 2010s). With regard to the full study: An earlier analysis of 550 to 700 of the donors reported 250 to 300 Gb of sequence data and 120 million or so unique TCR beta sequences from roughly 180 million T cells. All discovery cohort repertoires had been generated using a single sequencing platform. About 300 gigabases of sequencing data and around 85 million unique TCR sequences made up an early release that covered fewer than 650 HLA-typed donors. The study was designed to test whether signatures of past pathogen exposure could be identified by cataloging public T cell receptors. Roughly 5 DR-DQ haplotypes were handled as single units for association and clustering, since linkage in the cohort was strong. High-throughput TCR immunosequencing, statistical association of individual TCRs with disease status, and machine learning were combined to predict cytomegalovirus infection status. In an earlier analysis of 587 of the donors, high-throughput TCR beta sequencing was used to judge whether each TCR beta V gene segment behaved as functional or pseudogenic. The study profiled the T cell repertoires of fewer than 850 subjects by immunosequencing and related them to cytomegalovirus serostatus. Donor age, sex, ethnicity and CMV serostatus were collected together with the repertoire data. Of the roughly 400 genotyped donors, roughly 85% fell in the genetic ancestry cluster associated with self-reported Caucasian donors. Rather than drawing on any new phenotypic data, the later analysis identified candidate immune exposures from TCR beta sequences and the way those sequences occurred across donors. A later genetic analysis took genome-wide SNP genotypes for about 55% of the 666 donors and used that subset as a discovery cohort. A separate validation cohort of about 110 different subjects was used in addition to the 666-subject first cohort. A later analysis re-examined previously published TCR beta repertoires from more than 600 donors and added high-resolution HLA genotyping to investigate patterns of TCR occurrence. The number of donors typed differed by locus, with about 620-630 for A, B, C, DRB1 and DQB1, around 500 for DQA1, 600 to 610 for DPA1, and 472 for DPB1. Across about 380 genotyped donors of the cohort, an average of approximately 240,000 unique TCR beta nucleotide sequences per donor were sequenced, and approximately 19% of those sequences were non-productive. Class I and class II HLA loci were covered by the typing at four-digit resolution. Beyond this particular receptor, the publication reports: A group of highly shared sequence variants was considered likely to be a technical artifact of the sequencing pipeline. In a later analysis, some 17,000 TCR beta sequences were associated with specific HLA alleles at a false discovery rate of 0.05. A total of about 150 TCR beta chains were listed by the study as associated with cytomegalovirus. The classifier was reported to diagnose cytomegalovirus status with high specificity and sensitivity in both the original cohort and the validation cohort. An association between a missense DCLRE1C variant and V-gene and J-gene trimming of TCR beta chains was found in a later genetic analysis and replicated in an independent cohort. An earlier analysis of around 540 of the donors showed that most TCR beta V segments appeared in productive rearrangements either about 87% or about 30% of the time, which broadly matched IMGT annotations. The cohort was sequenced for TCR beta chains only, and without alpha or paired-chain data the features that could be detected were limited. In a later analysis, most CMV-associated TCR beta chains were found to appear HLA-restricted, with HLA associations seemingly driven largely by CMV exposure. Presence/absence analyses assumed roughly uniform sequencing depth across donors, an assumption that may not hold. When HLA alleles, especially DR and DQ, strongly co-occurred, TCR associations were difficult to assign to individual alleles. Some IMGT-functional V segments, including TRBV6-2 and TRBV6-3, could not be distinguished by the 87-base-pair reads and were therefore excluded. In a later analysis, HLA-associated TCR beta chains showed more clonal expansion and lower generation probabilities than non-associated chains that were equally common. In vitro tests confirmed that a few of the cytomegalovirus-associated TCR beta chains recognize cytomegalovirus antigens. According to a later genetic analysis, donors in an Asian-associated ancestry cluster had fewer N-insertions in productive TCRs than the roughly 670-donor mean. Because HLA typing was missing for some donors at each locus, association tests included only the typed subset. In a later analysis, TCR association rates were found to vary across HLA loci, with the most associated TCRs seen for DRB1 alleles and the fewest for HLA-C alleles. Because counts were too low, 15 to 20 rarely observed V segments, including chromosome 9 orphons, were excluded from the earlier analysis of around 590 of the donors. It was suggested by the authors that the approach could potentially be generalized to other disease states and immunological phenotypes. Most TCR sequences were observed very rarely across donors, whereas some public TCRs were present in many individuals. A further reported finding was that TCR beta sequences accurately predicted the HLA-A and HLA-B alleles for most subjects in the first cohort. CMV serostatus was the only immune exposure information available for the cohort. According to a later analysis, parvovirus B19, influenza, CMV and Epstein-Barr virus appeared linked to several top co-occurrence clusters. Linkage disequilibrium might explain the correlated functional status among segregating V segments, but an unknown experimental factor could not be ruled out.

The receptor was derived from a woman aged 40 to 50 in good health and CMV-seropositive. Sequenced material: PBMCs. The rearrangement joined TRBV7-7 to TRBJ2-7; 7 bases in the junction line up with TRBD1. The CDR3 reads CASSPNHGQETYEQYF. The nucleotide sequence is given as TGTGCTAGCAGCCCCAACCACGGACAGGAGACCTACGAGCAGTACTTC.